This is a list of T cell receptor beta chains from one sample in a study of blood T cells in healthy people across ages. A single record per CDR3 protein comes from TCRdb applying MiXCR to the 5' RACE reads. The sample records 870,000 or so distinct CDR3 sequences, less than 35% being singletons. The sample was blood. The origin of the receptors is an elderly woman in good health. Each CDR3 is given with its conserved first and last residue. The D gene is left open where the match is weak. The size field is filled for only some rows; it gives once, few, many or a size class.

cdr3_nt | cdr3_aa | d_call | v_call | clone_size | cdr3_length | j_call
TGTGCCAGCAGTGACCCCACGGGGTGGGGCGCCTACAATGAGCAGTTCTTC | CASSDPTGWGAYNEQFF | . | TRBV6-1 | many | 17 | TRBJ2-1
TGTGCCAGCAGCCGCGGGACCCTAGGGGAGCTGTTTTTT | CASSRGTLGELFF | . | TRBV3-1 | once | 13 | TRBJ2-2
TGTGCCAGCAGCACCACAGGGACGTCGTCCCTCCACTTT | CASSTTGTSSLHF | . | TRBV7-3 | . | 13 | TRBJ1-6
TGTGCCAGCAGTTTAATCGGACTGAATTCACCCCTCCACTTT | CASSLIGLNSPLHF | . | TRBV12-3/TRBV12-4 | . | 14 | TRBJ1-6
TGTGCCAGCAGTTACTTGGACAATGAGCAGTTCTTC | CASSYLDNEQFF | . | TRBV6-2/TRBV6-3 | many | 12 | TRBJ2-1
TGTGCCACCAGTGATTGGGCCTCCGGGACCCAGTACTTC | CATSDWASGTQYF | . | TRBV24-1 | many | 13 | TRBJ2-5
TGTGCCAGCAGCTTAGCTTCTTCTAGCACAGATACGCAGTATTTT | CASSLASSSTDTQYF | . | TRBV7-2 | . | 15 | TRBJ2-3
TGTGCCAGCAGTCCCGGGACAACACCTAGGGAGCAGTACTTC | CASSPGTTPREQYF | . | TRBV7-8 | . | 14 | TRBJ2-5
TGTGCCAACAGGTCCGGGACAGGCACCTACTATGGCTACACCTTC | CANRSGTGTYYGYTF | TRBD1 | TRBV12-3/TRBV12-4 | few | 15 | TRBJ1-2
TGCGCCAGCAGCCGGGGGACTAGCGGGGGAGACAATGAGCAGTTCTTC | CASSRGTSGGDNEQFF | TRBD2 | TRBV4-3 | . | 16 | TRBJ2-1
TGTGCCAGCAGCTTAGGGGCAGGGGGACTCAATGAAAAACTGTTTTTT | CASSLGAGGLNEKLFF | TRBD1 | TRBV7-8 | . | 16 | TRBJ1-4
TGTGCCAGCAGCGTAGCCCTGACGGGACAAGAGACCCAGTACTTC | CASSVALTGQETQYF | . | TRBV9 | many | 15 | TRBJ2-5
TGTGCCAGCAGCTTAGAGGCTCCTGGGTCCCGTGAGCAGTTCTTC | CASSLEAPGSREQFF | . | TRBV7-6 | . | 15 | TRBJ2-1
TGTGCCACCAGCGATCGACAGGGAACCTACGAGCAGTACTTC | CATSDRQGTYEQYF | TRBD1 | TRBV15 | many | 14 | TRBJ2-7
TGTGCCAGCAGTTACTCGATCACTAGCGGGGGGAACTACAATGAGCAGTTCTTC | CASSYSITSGGNYNEQFF | TRBD2 | TRBV6-2/TRBV6-3 | many | 18 | TRBJ2-1
TGTGCCAGCAGCCAAAGCAGGGTGGGGCAGTTCTTC | CASSQSRVGQFF | . | TRBV3-1 | . | 12 | TRBJ2-1
TGTGCCAGCCTTCCGGGTAGGGGGGGAAATGAGCAGTTCTTC | CASLPGRGGNEQFF | . | TRBV7-2 | many | 14 | TRBJ2-1
TGTGCCAGCAGTTTAAGGTGGGGAACTGAAGCTTTCTTT | CASSLRWGTEAFF | . | TRBV6-5 | . | 13 | TRBJ1-1
TGTGCCGGCAGCCAGACAGGAGGGGACTATGGCTACACCTTC | CAGSQTGGDYGYTF | . | TRBV6-6 | . | 14 | TRBJ1-2
TGTGCCAGCAGCTTACTAGGTGCGGCCAACGTCCTGACTTTC | CASSLLGAANVLTF | . | TRBV7-9 | . | 14 | TRBJ2-6
TGTGCCAGCGTTTTGCCGCTAGTGAACACTGAAGCTTTCTTT | CASVLPLVNTEAFF | . | TRBV2 | few | 14 | TRBJ1-1
TGTGCCAGCAGCAACGAGTACAGAACCTCCTACGAGCAGTACTTC | CASSNEYRTSYEQYF | . | TRBV6-5 | many | 15 | TRBJ2-7
TGTGCCAGCAGTCTTCTGTTCTTC | CASSLLFF | . | TRBV27 | . | 8 | TRBJ2-1
TGTGCCAGCAGCAAAACTTACAGGGACAATGAGCAGTTCTTC | CASSKTYRDNEQFF | . | TRBV7-2 | . | 14 | TRBJ2-1
TGTGCCAGCAGGTCGGGACGGGGACAGGGACTACTACGGGAAGCTTTCTTT | CASRSGRGQGLLREAFF | TRBD1 | TRBV12-3/TRBV12-4 | many | 17 | TRBJ1-1
TGTGCCAGCAGGTCGACAGTTGACTATGGCTACACCTTC | CASRSTVDYGYTF | . | TRBV6-5 | few | 13 | TRBJ1-2
TGTGCCGGCAGCTTGGGCGGGAATAATGAAAAACGGTTTTTT | CAGSLGGNNEKRFF | . | TRBV5-5 | . | 14 | TRBJ1-4
TGTGCCAGCAGTTCAAATTTGGGGCTAGCGGGGCCCCCCTGGACAGATACGCAGTATTTT | CASSSNLGLAGPPWTDTQYF | TRBD2 | TRBV27 | many | 20 | TRBJ2-3
TGTGCCAGCAGCCAAGATAGTGGCGCAAATCGGCCCCAGCATTTT | CASSQDSGANRPQHF | . | TRBV3-1 | few | 15 | TRBJ1-5
TGCGCCAGCAGCCAAGATCGTGGAACAGGGGTGGCCTACGAGCAGTACTTC | CASSQDRGTGVAYEQYF | TRBD1 | TRBV4-3 | many | 17 | TRBJ2-7
TGTGCCAGCAGCTTAGTGGTTAGCGGGGGTGCGGATACGCAGTATTTT | CASSLVVSGGADTQYF | TRBD2 | TRBV7-2 | many | 16 | TRBJ2-3
TGCAGCGTTGAAGTGGGACTAGCGGGAGCTCCGGGAGAGACCCAGTACTTC | CSVEVGLAGAPGETQYF | TRBD2 | TRBV29-1 | . | 17 | TRBJ2-5
TGTGCCAGCAGCCTAATTGCCCGCCAGGCACCCTATGGCTACACCTTC | CASSLIARQAPYGYTF | . | TRBV6-5 | few | 16 | TRBJ1-2
TGTGCCAGCAGGTGGACGGAGGTCTCTGGGGCCAACGTCCTGACTTTC | CASRWTEVSGANVLTF | . | TRBV12-3/TRBV12-4 | . | 16 | TRBJ2-6
TGTGCCAGCAGCTCCCGGGACAGCACAGATACGCAGTATTTT | CASSSRDSTDTQYF | . | TRBV5-1 | many | 14 | TRBJ2-3
TGTGCCAGCAGCTTACCCACAGGGGAGGGGGAATATGAAGCTTTCTTT | CASSLPTGEGEYEAFF | TRBD1 | TRBV7-9 | . | 16 | TRBJ1-1
TGTGCCAGCAGCCAATCCGGAGGCGACAATTCACCCCTCCACTTT | CASSQSGGDNSPLHF | . | TRBV3-1 | . | 15 | TRBJ1-6
TGCAGTGCTCGGACTAGCGGGGGGAGGGAGACCCAGTACTTC | CSARTSGGRETQYF | TRBD2 | TRBV20-1 | many | 14 | TRBJ2-5
TGTGCCAGCAGCTTCACACCACAGGGGCACTATGGCTACACCTTC | CASSFTPQGHYGYTF | TRBD1 | TRBV5-6 | . | 15 | TRBJ1-2
TGCAGTGCTAGGGACAGGGGACTCTCTAACTATGGCTACACCTTC | CSARDRGLSNYGYTF | TRBD1 | TRBV20-1 | few | 15 | TRBJ1-2
TGTGCCAGCAGCCCTCAAAGGGACAGGGTAGAGACCCGGTACTTC | CASSPQRDRVETRYF | TRBD1 | TRBV11-2 | . | 15 | TRBJ2-5
TGTGCCAGCAGCCAAGATCGCCACAAGGGACCTTACGAGCAGTACTTC | CASSQDRHKGPYEQYF | . | TRBV3-1 | few | 16 | TRBJ2-7
TGTGCCAGCAGCTTTCAATCGGCGGGTGAGCAGTTCTTC | CASSFQSAGEQFF | . | TRBV11-3 | . | 13 | TRBJ2-1
TGTGCTAGCAGCCCGGGACAGTACTACGAGCAGTACTTC | CASSPGQYYEQYF | TRBD1 | TRBV7-6 | . | 13 | TRBJ2-7
TGCAGTGCCTCGGGACAGGGGGCGAGTGATGGCTACACCTTC | CSASGQGASDGYTF | TRBD1 | TRBV20-1 | . | 14 | TRBJ1-2
TGCAGTGCTAGACCCCTTCGACCAGTCGTTGGCAATCAGCCCCAGCATTTT | CSARPLRPVVGNQPQHF | . | TRBV20-1 | . | 17 | TRBJ1-5
TGCAGTGCTTCACGACAGGGGGAAGGTCAGCCCCAGCATTTT | CSASRQGEGQPQHF | TRBD1 | TRBV20-1 | many | 14 | TRBJ1-5
TGTGCCAGCTCACCGGGTTCTGGACGGGGGGGCGCGAACGAGCAGTACTTC | CASSPGSGRGGANEQYF | TRBD2 | TRBV18 | few | 17 | TRBJ2-7
TGCGCCAGCAGCCAAGAAGCGGCTAGCGGGAGCAATGAGCAGTTCTTC | CASSQEAASGSNEQFF | TRBD2 | TRBV4-3 | . | 16 | TRBJ2-1
TGTGCCAGCAGCCGGGGGACAGTCCAAGATACCCAGTACTTC | CASSRGTVQDTQYF | . | TRBV5-6 | few | 14 | TRBJ2-5
TGTGCCAGCAGCCAAGGGGGGACAGGGGGCACTGAAGCTTTCTTT | CASSQGGTGGTEAFF | TRBD1 | TRBV3-1 | . | 15 | TRBJ1-1
TGTGCCATCAGCGGGACAGGGGGCTTAACCTACGAGCAGTACTTC | CAISGTGGLTYEQYF | TRBD1 | TRBV10-3 | many | 15 | TRBJ2-7
TGTGCCAGCAGGGGACTAGCTGCAACAGATACGCAGTATTTT | CASRGLAATDTQYF | TRBD2 | TRBV7-2 | . | 14 | TRBJ2-3
TGCGCCAGCAGCCGGTTAGCGGGGGGGCAAGAGACCCAGTACTTC | CASSRLAGGQETQYF | TRBD2 | TRBV5-1 | many | 15 | TRBJ2-5